Described below is a single T cell receptor beta chain sequence and its context. Its specificity is not known. Using a J-beta primer mix together with a sample-barcoded 5' primer, a second PCR was run for about 6 to 12 cycles. Every cDNA was tagged by a template-switch adaptor with 12 random nucleotides. Every sample gave at least 2.5 million paired-end reads containing CDR3. TCRdb itself ran the 5' RACE reads through MiXCR, one entry per CDR3 protein. Among roughly 2 million distinct CDR3 sequences, 49% were seen once, and the ten largest hold less than 2.5%. This entry belongs to a study of blood T cells in healthy people across ages. Study information: Template switching captured about one barcoded beta molecule per two T cells.

CDR3 length: 17 residues. The V gene's germline CDR1 is SGHVS and CDR2 FQNEAQ. The V end lost 5 bases, the J end lost 4 bases, and 21 bases lay between the germline ends. Study outcomes and limitations: Whereas aged donors had fewer naive CD4+ cells, long-lived donors had more of them and higher diversity.

The specimen was blood. The clonotype originates from a woman in her thirties or forties in good health. The chain links TRBV7-8 to TRBJ2-1, with D perhaps given as TRBD1 or TRBD2 (5 bases each). CDR3 nucleotides: TGTGCCAGCAGCCCCCGTCCGGAGAGGGGTCTTTACAATGAGCAGTTCTTC. This gives the protein CASSPRPERGLYNEQFF.